The rows below give T cell receptor beta chains drawn from one sample of a study of PD-1 blockade in classical Hodgkin lymphoma. Sequencing was performed with immunoSEQ multiplex PCR; in TCRdb, only in-frame clones are kept and a portion is missing. In the table there are 96,000 or so clones, 93% of which are singletons. The sequencing used peripheral blood mononuclear cells (PBMCs), collected before the fourth cycle of nivolumab. The receptor set was obtained from a human donor with classical Hodgkin lymphoma. The CDR3 runs from the conserved cysteine through the conserved F or W. D genes are given only for firm matches. Clone size is given for some rows only: seen once, a few or many times, or a class if the clone is expanded.

clone size	D gene	V gene	J gene	CDR3 DNA	CDR3 protein
NA	TRBD2	TRBV7-9	TRBJ2-3	TGTGCCAGCAGCCCAGTAGCGGGAGAGGGCGCAGATACGCAGTATTTT	CASSPVAGEGADTQYF
NA	NA	TRBV19	TRBJ2-1	TGTGCCAGTAGCGGGGACCCCAGCTCCTACAATGAGCAGTTCTTC	CASSGDPSSYNEQFF
NA	NA	TRBV5-5	TRBJ1-2	TGTGCCAACAGCTTGGTCGGTGGCTACACCTTC	CANSLVGGYTF
NA	NA	TRBV12-2	TRBJ2-7	TGTGCAAGAGGTCGTGGGGGTCTCCCCTACGAGCAGTACTTC	CARGRGGLPYEQYF
NA	NA	TRBV5-1	TRBJ2-1	TGCGCCAGCAGCTTCGGGGGGCCGTACAATGAGCAGTTCTTC	CASSFGGPYNEQFF
NA	NA	TRBV7-8	TRBJ1-1	TGTGCCAGCAGCTTAGGGGGGGTGAACACTGAAGCTTTCTTT	CASSLGGVNTEAFF
NA	NA	TRBV10-3	TRBJ2-2	TGTGCCATCAGTAATGGCTTCGGGTTACAGAACACCGGGGAGCTGTTTTTT	CAISNGFGLQNTGELFF
NA	NA	TRBV28	TRBJ1-2	TGTGCCAGCAGTTTATCGGGGGGGGATGGCTACACCTTC	CASSLSGGDGYTF
NA	NA	TRBV13	TRBJ2-7	TGTGCCAGCAGCTTAGGCGGTTATGAGCGCGAGCAGTACTTC	CASSLGGYEREQYF
NA	TRBD2	TRBV29-1	TRBJ2-5	TGCAGCGTACTAGCGGGGATCCAAGAGACCCAGTACTTC	CSVLAGIQETQYF
NA	NA	TRBV10-3	TRBJ2-5	TGTGCCGCCCGAGATGGGGGTGGGGAAGAGACCCAGTACTTC	CAARDGGGEETQYF
NA	NA	TRBV6-5	TRBJ1-2	TGTGCCAGCAGCCCCAGGGACAACCGGGGCGGCTACACCTTC	CASSPRDNRGGYTF
NA	NA	TRBV9	TRBJ2-5	TGTGCCAGCAGCGTAGAGGGGGGAGGGCCGGAGACCCAGTACTTC	CASSVEGGGPETQYF
few	NA	TRBV7-9	TRBJ2-1	TGTGCCAGCACCGAGCGGGAGCAGTTCTTC	CASTEREQFF
NA	TRBD2	TRBV27	TRBJ2-5	TGTGCCAGCAGGGGACTAGCGGGAGGGCTACAAGAGACCCAGTACTTC	CASRGLAGGLQETQYF
NA	NA	TRBV5-1	TRBJ2-7	TGCGCCAGCAGCTGGGACCCGCAGGCCTCCTACGAGCAGTACTTC	CASSWDPQASYEQYF
NA	TRBD2	TRBV14	TRBJ2-5	TGTGCCAGCAACGAACTAGCGGGGAGAAAAGAGACCCAGTACTTC	CASNELAGRKETQYF
NA	NA	TRBV5-4	TRBJ1-1	TGTGCCAGCAGCTTCGGGAACATGAACACTGAAGCTTTCTTT	CASSFGNMNTEAFF
few	TRBD1	TRBV30	TRBJ1-1	TGTGCCTACATGGACAGGGCGACTGAAGCTTTCTTT	CAYMDRATEAFF
NA	NA	TRBV11-2	TRBJ2-1	TGTGCCAGCAGCCCCGGACAGTTATCCTACAATGAGCAGTTCTTC	CASSPGQLSYNEQFF
NA	TRBD1	TRBV5-1	TRBJ2-2	TGCGCCAGCAGCGTTCTACAGGGGTCCGGGGAGCTGTTTTTT	CASSVLQGSGELFF
NA	NA	TRBV6-1	TRBJ1-5	TGTGCCAGCAGTGCTGAGGAGTCCAGAGGGCAGCCCCAGCATTTT	CASSAEESRGQPQHF
NA	TRBD1	TRBV19	TRBJ2-6	TGTGCCAGTAGTATACTTACCCGGGACAGAATCTCTGGGGCCAACGTCCTGACTTTC	CASSILTRDRISGANVLTF
NA	NA	TRBV5-1	TRBJ1-1	TGCGCCAGCAGCCGTGCGGGGGGCGAAGCTTTCTTT	CASSRAGGEAFF
few	NA	TRBV5-6	TRBJ1-1	TGTGCCAGCAGCTTAAGTATAAAGCGAGGCGAAGCTTTCTTT	CASSLSIKRGEAFF
NA	NA	TRBV5-8	TRBJ2-5	TGTGCCAGCAGCTGGTCGGAGACCCAGTACTTC	CASSWSETQYF
NA	NA	TRBV28	TRBJ2-7	TGTGCCAGCACCTCAGCGGGTTACGAGCAGTACTTC	CASTSAGYEQYF
NA	NA	TRBV29-1	TRBJ2-5	TGCAGCGCCTTAGTGGAGACCCAGTACTTC	CSALVETQYF
few	NA	TRBV11-1	TRBJ1-1	TGTGCCAGCAGCCCGAATAGACGGGGAGCTTTCTTT	CASSPNRRGAFF
NA	NA	TRBV6-6	TRBJ1-1	TGTGCCAGCAGTTACTCTGGTCTGGGGAACACTGAAGCTTTCTTT	CASSYSGLGNTEAFF
NA	TRBD1	TRBV30	TRBJ1-1	TGTGCCTGGAGTGTAGGCGGCAGGGGGCTAGGTGCTGAAGCTTTCTTT	CAWSVGGRGLGAEAFF
NA	NA	TRBV5-1	TRBJ2-1	TGCGCCAGCAGCTTGGGTTTCGGGGTTGAGCAGTTCTTC	CASSLGFGVEQFF
NA	TRBD2	TRBV9	TRBJ2-1	TGTGCCAGCAGCGAGGGACTAGCGGGAGGGAATGAGCAGTTCTTC	CASSEGLAGGNEQFF
NA	TRBD2	TRBV15	TRBJ2-7	TGTGCCACCAGCAGAGATAACAAAAGGACTAGCGTCTACGAGCAGTACTTC	CATSRDNKRTSVYEQYF
NA	TRBD1	TRBV6-1	TRBJ1-5	TGTGCCAGCAGTGAAGGGGGACAGGGCCTTTATAGCAATCAGCCCCAGCATTTT	CASSEGGQGLYSNQPQHF
NA	NA	TRBV19	TRBJ2-1	TGTGCCAGTAGGGCCCCAGCAGTACTTGCCGACAATGAGCAGTTCTTC	CASRAPAVLADNEQFF
NA	TRBD2	TRBV4-2	TRBJ2-7	TGTGCCAGCAGCCAAGAGGAGGCGGGAGGCCGCTACGAGCAGTACTTC	CASSQEEAGGRYEQYF
NA	TRBD1	TRBV19	TRBJ1-4	TGTGCCAGTAGTATAGGGTTAACTTCGGGACAGTTGGAAAAACTGTTTTTT	CASSIGLTSGQLEKLFF
NA	TRBD1	TRBV10-2	TRBJ2-4	TGCGCCAGCGGAGGCCGGGACAGGGGTAACATTCAGTACTTC	CASGGRDRGNIQYF
NA	NA	TRBV30	TRBJ1-3	TGTGCCTGGGTAGGAAGTTTTGGAAACACCATATATTTT	CAWVGSFGNTIYF
NA	NA	TRBV28	TRBJ2-3	TGTGCCAGCAGTTTCACGGACAGCCCAGATACGCAGTATTTT	CASSFTDSPDTQYF
NA	TRBD1	TRBV29-1	TRBJ2-1	TGCAGCGTATTCCGACAGGGGATCTCCTACAATGAGCAGTTCTTC	CSVFRQGISYNEQFF
NA	TRBD1	TRBV15	TRBJ2-4	TGTGCCACCAGCAGATACAGGGGAAGGGAAAACATTCAGTACTTC	CATSRYRGRENIQYF
NA	NA	TRBV6-5	TRBJ2-7	TGTGCCAGCAGTTACGTCGACCGTACCTCGGGCGAGCAGTACTTC	CASSYVDRTSGEQYF
NA	TRBD2	TRBV19	TRBJ2-3	TGTGCCAGTAGTGCACATCGGGACTATATGGATACGCAGTATTTT	CASSAHRDYMDTQYF
NA	NA	TRBV11-2	TRBJ1-5	TGTGCCAGCAGCCAACAGGGTTATCGGCAGCCCCAGCATTTT	CASSQQGYRQPQHF
NA	TRBD1	TRBV18	TRBJ2-7	TGTGCCAGCTCCAGGGGACAGGGAGGCTACGAGCAGTACTTC	CASSRGQGGYEQYF
NA	TRBD1	TRBV18	TRBJ1-4	TGTGCCAGCTCACCACTCCTCCGACAGGGGACTGAAAAACTGTTTTTT	CASSPLLRQGTEKLFF
NA	TRBD1	TRBV5-1	TRBJ1-2	TGCGCCAGCAGCTTGCCGCGACAGGGCGGCTATGGCTACACCTTC	CASSLPRQGGYGYTF
NA	NA	TRBV6-5	TRBJ1-2	TGTGCCAGCAGTTACGGGTATGGCTACACCTTC	CASSYGYGYTF
NA	NA	TRBV6-4	TRBJ2-1	TGTGCCAGCAGTCTGACTAGATCCAGTGATGAGCAGTTCTTC	CASSLTRSSDEQFF
NA	TRBD1	TRBV2	TRBJ1-2	TGTGCCAGCAGTGAAGGTGGTGTCAGGGGGAACTATGGCTACACCTTC	CASSEGGVRGNYGYTF
NA	NA	TRBV11-3	TRBJ2-5	TGTGCCAGCAGCTCCTTCCTGGACTCGCAAGAGACCCAGTACTTC	CASSSFLDSQETQYF
once	TRBD2	TRBV5-4	TRBJ2-5	TGTGCCAGCAGCTTGGGGACTAGCGGGATGCAGACCCAGTACTTC	CASSLGTSGMQTQYF
once	TRBD1	TRBV30	TRBJ1-1	TGTGTCTGGTCGAGACAGGGGAGTACTGAAGCTTTCTTT	CVWSRQGSTEAFF